The 3 T cell receptor beta chains below come from one sample, sequenced in a study of regulatory T cells in long-lasting Graves disease. Noted time point: newly diagnosed GD, antithyroid drugs for less than 3 months. The TCR library was prepared using RNA isolated from PBMCs. Arm-PCR of CDR3 regions with iRepertoire HTBI primers generated TCR beta libraries. TCRdb reprocessed the multiplex PCR reads via MiXCR and lists one record per CDR3 protein. This sample yields some 250,000 distinct CDR3 sequences, of which 18% are seen a single time; 14% belongs to the top ten. These data are also associated with another study on T cells in Graves' hyperthyroidism and ophthalmopathy.

The input for sequencing was peripheral blood mononuclear cells (PBMCs), taken at new diagnosis, from a patient treated with antithyroid drugs. The source is a woman aged 25 to 39 with Graves disease.

This clonotype occurred many times. The J gene is TRBJ2-2, the V gene TRBV20-1, with D possibly TRBD2 on 5 matching bases. Per germline, CDR1 DFQATT and CDR2 SNEGSKA (reference sequence). V lost 6 bases, J lost 3 bases, and 14 bases lay in between. The CDR3 is 14 amino acids. The CDR3 DNA is TGCAGTGCCCTCGGGGTCCTGGACACCGGGGAGCTGTTTTTT. Its translation: CSALGVLDTGELFF.

In this sample, this clonotype turned up many times. The genes are TRBV6-1 and TRBJ2-7; maybe TRBD1 (5 bases). V lost 6 bases and J lost 1, with 16 bases in between. The CDR3 sequence is 15 residues long. The germline V gene has CDR1 MNHNS and CDR2 SASEGT. CDR3 in amino acids: CASRSDILRSYEQYF. Here the CDR3 DNA reads TGTGCCAGCAGATCGGACATACTACGTTCCTACGAGCAGTACTTC.

This clonotype was counted ten times or more. The chain's CDR3 is CASSPSFGVSRGKFYEQYF. Written as DNA, the CDR3 is TGTGCCAGCAGCCCATCGTTTGGGGTCTCACGGGGGAAGTTTTACGAGCAGTACTTC. This rearrangement joins TRBV3-1 to TRBJ2-7; D might be TRBD2 (6 bases). The CDR3 covers 19 residues. Trimming left V 4 bases short and J 4 bases short, with 29 bases between. The germline gives CDR1 LGHDT, CDR2 YNNKEL (reference sequence).